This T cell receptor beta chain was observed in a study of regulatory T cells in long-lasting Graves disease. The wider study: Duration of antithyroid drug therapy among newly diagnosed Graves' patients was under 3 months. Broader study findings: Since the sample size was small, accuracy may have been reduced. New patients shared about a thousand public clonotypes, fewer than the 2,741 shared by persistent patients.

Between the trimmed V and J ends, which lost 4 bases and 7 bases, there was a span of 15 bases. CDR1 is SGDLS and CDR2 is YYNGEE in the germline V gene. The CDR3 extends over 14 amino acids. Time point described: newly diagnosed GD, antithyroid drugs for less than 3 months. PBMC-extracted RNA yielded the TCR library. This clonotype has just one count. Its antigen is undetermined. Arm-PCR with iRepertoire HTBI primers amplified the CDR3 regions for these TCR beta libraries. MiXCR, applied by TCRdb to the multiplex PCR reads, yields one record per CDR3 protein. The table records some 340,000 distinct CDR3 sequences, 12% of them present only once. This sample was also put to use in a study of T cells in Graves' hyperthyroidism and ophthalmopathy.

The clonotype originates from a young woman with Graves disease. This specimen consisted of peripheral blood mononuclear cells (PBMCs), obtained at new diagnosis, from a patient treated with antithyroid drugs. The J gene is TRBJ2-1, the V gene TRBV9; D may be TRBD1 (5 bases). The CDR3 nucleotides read TGTGCCAGCAGCCCTCCCCTGTCAGGGAATGAGCAGTTCTTC. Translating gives CASSPPLSGNEQFF.